This T cell receptor (beta chain) was retrieved from a study of response to subunit inactivated influenza vaccine. Study observations and caveats: It was the authors' suggestion that each seasonal influenza vaccination recruits few new T cells.

V dropped 0 bases and J dropped 2 bases, with 8 bases sitting between them. Germline CDR1 is MNHEY and CDR2 is SVGAGI. The CDR3 contains 14 residues. For this clonotype: Antigen specificity is unknown.

TCRdb used MiXCR to reprocess the RT-PCR reads, holding one entry per CDR3 protein. The sample has 650,000 to 700,000 distinct CDR3 sequences, around 14% seen once. The clonotype comes from a man aged 50 to 59 who received an inactivated influenza vaccine. The chain is built from TRBV6-5 and TRBJ2-7; D gene unclear. The sequencing here drew on PBMCs from blood, taken 11 to 12 days after vaccination. The CDR3 DNA reads as TGTGCCAGCAGTTACTCTTTGGGTCCCTACGAGCAGTACTTC. Encoded protein: CASSYSLGPYEQYF.